What follows are 2 T cell receptor beta chains derived from one specimen sequenced in a study of post-analysis software for immune sequencing data. The antigens of these receptors remain unknown. Regarding the study as a whole: In patients, a few TRBV segments were more frequent than in controls, with TRBV5-6, TRBV5-1 and TRBV20-1 among them.

Unique molecular identifiers featured in each of the TCR beta cDNA libraries. TCRdb used MiXCR to reprocess the PCR reads, holding one entry per CDR3 protein. The table lists hundreds of thousands of distinct CDR3 sequences, roughly three fifths of them singletons, with over 9% in the top ten. What was sequenced was blood. These receptors were collected from a girl aged 2-15 years with multiple sclerosis.

This clonotype has ten or more counts. The J gene is TRBJ1-2, the V gene TRBV3-1; D gene ambiguous. Germline loops: CDR1 LGHDT, CDR2 YNNKEL (reference sequence). Trimming removed 3 bases at V and 2 bases at J, with 4 bases between. The CDR3 covers 12 residues. For the CDR3, the DNA is TGTGCCAGCAGCCAGGGAAACTATGGCTACACCTTC. Protein product: CASSQGNYGYTF.

The gene calls are TRBV12-5 and TRBJ2-1; TRBD2 matches 9 bases. This CDR3 spans 15 amino acids. J was trimmed by 9 bases and V by 3 bases; bases with no gene match: 9. CDR1 is LGHNT and CDR2 is FRNRAP in the germline V gene. The CDR3 nucleotides read TGTGCTAGTGGTTTTGCGGCGGGAGGGGGCAGTGAGCAGTTCTTC. Translation gives CASGFAAGGGSEQFF.